This T cell receptor beta chain was found in a study of blood T cells in healthy people across ages. V was trimmed by 5 bases and J by 5 bases, leaving 10 bases between them. Germline values: CDR1 SQVTM, CDR2 ANQGSEA. CDR3 length: 11 residues. The second PCR ran roughly 7 to 12 cycles with a sample-barcoded 5' primer and J-beta primers. Each CDR3 protein gets one entry after TCRdb re-called the 5' RACE reads with MiXCR. Here the sample spans about 1.4 million distinct CDR3 sequences, approximately 59% being singletons. The TCR was taken from a man younger than 35 in good health. Material for sequencing was blood. The V gene is TRBV29-1, the J gene TRBJ2-7, with D possibly TRBD2 on 6 matching bases. The CDR3 sequence: CSVTGVNEQYF. In DNA, the CDR3 is TGCAGCGTTACGGGAGTCAACGAGCAGTACTTC.